The 25 T cell receptor beta chains presented below share a single source sample, sequenced in a study of T cells after yellow fever vaccination. TCRdb redid the calling of the 5' RACE reads with MiXCR, one entry per CDR3 protein. This sample carries some 390,000 distinct CDR3 sequences, about 6.2% of them seen once, and the ten largest clones take about 15%. The sample here was PBMCs, taken 5 days after the yellow fever booster vaccination. The receptors here all came from a man aged 25 to 40 who received the YFV17D yellow fever vaccine.

This clonotype appeared a few times. The genes are TRBV12-3 or TRBV12-4 and TRBJ1-1, with D perhaps matching TRBD1 (5 bases). This CDR3 has 12 residues. Trimming removed 1 base from V and 7 bases from J, with 7 bases in between. The CDR3 DNA follows: TGTGCCAGCAGTTTAGAAAGGGGTGAAGCTTTCTTT. Translating it yields CASSLERGEAFF.

This clonotype has a count of ten or more. V usage is TRBV18 and J usage is TRBJ2-1; the D gene is possibly TRBD1 (6 bases). Germline lookup yields CDR1 KGHSH and CDR2 LQKENI. CDR3 length: 15 residues. V was pared by 3 bases and J by 8 bases, with 17 bases between. The CDR3 loop reads CASSPPNRAGDEQFF. In DNA form, the CDR3 reads TGTGCCAGCTCACCCCCCAACAGGGCCGGGGATGAGCAGTTCTTC.

This clonotype was seen only a few times. This rearrangement joins TRBV19 to TRBJ1-5; D remains unclear. CDR3 length: 14 residues. The ends were cut back, 3 bases at V and 3 bases at J, with 9 bases in the middle. The germline V gene has CDR1 LNHDA and CDR2 SQIVND (reference sequence). CDR3 protein: CASSILTPNQPQHF. CDR3 sequence (DNA): TGTGCCAGTAGTATTCTAACCCCCAATCAGCCCCAGCATTTT.

The rearrangement joins TRBV7-2 to TRBJ2-1; the match to TRBD2 covers 7 bases. This CDR3 comprises 13 residues. J was trimmed by 10 bases and V by 4 bases; bases with no gene match: 7. Germline assignment: CDR1 SGHTA and CDR2 FQGNSA. CDR3 sequence reads: CASSSRLAGEQFF. In DNA, the CDR3 is TGTGCCAGCAGCTCCCGACTAGCCGGAGAGCAGTTCTTC. Filled out from reference TRBV7-2 and TRBJ2-1, the complete variable domain reads GAGVSQSPSNKVTEKGKDVELRCDPISGHTALYWYRQSLGQGLEFLIYFQGNSAPDKSGLPSDRFSAERTGGSVSTLTIQRTQQEDSAVYLCASSSRLAGEQFFGPGTRLTVL.

This clonotype was counted a few times. The chain carries TRBV7-8 and TRBJ2-5, with 10 bases fitting TRBD2. CDR1 and CDR2 from the germline V gene are SGHVS and FQNEAQ. J gave up 2 bases and V 3 bases, and 6 bases lay outside the gene matches. This CDR3 region has 16 residues. For the CDR3, the DNA is TGTGCCAGCAGCTTCCCGCTAGCGGGGGTACAAGAGACCCAGTACTTC. It translates to CASSFPLAGVQETQYF.

This clonotype was detected a few times. The chain links TRBV27 to TRBJ2-4; 9 nucleotides align to TRBD2. CDR1 and CDR2 (germline): MNHEY, SMNVEV (reference sequence). J lost 5 bases, V lost 6 bases, and 11 bases had no gene match. The CDR3 totals 16 residues. Here the CDR3 reads CASSGYGGRVQNIQYF. The CDR3 nucleotides read TGTGCCAGCAGCGGGTACGGCGGGAGGGTCCAAAACATTCAGTACTTC.

This clonotype was seen many times. The chain joins TRBV10-2 to TRBJ2-2, with D tentatively TRBD2 (6 bases). Germline CDR1 reads WSHSY; CDR2 reads SAAADI. Trimming cost V 8 bases and J 0 bases, with 13 bases left between them. This CDR3 comprises 15 residues. In nucleotides, the CDR3 is TGCGCCAGCCGGGGGAGGCCCGCGAACACCGGGGAGCTGTTTTTT. Translated, it gives CASRGRPANTGELFF.

Notes on this clonotype: This sequence may be a read error, since a much larger clone differs from it by one base. This chain uses TRBV5-1 with TRBJ2-3; either TRBD1 or TRBD2 may supply D (5 bases each). Trimming shortened V by 3 bases and J by 0 bases, and 17 bases separated the two germline ends. CDR3 length: 17 amino acids. Germline-derived CDR1 and CDR2 are SGHRS and YFSETQ. The CDR3 nucleotides are TGCGCCAGCAGCTATGGGACGGCACGAGGTAGCACAGATACGCAGTATTTT. Protein product: CASSYGTARGSTDTQYF.

The chain couples TRBV20-1 to TRBJ2-1, with D possibly being TRBD1 (6 bases). The CDR3 covers 13 residues. The V end lost 2 bases, the J end lost 7 bases, and 12 bases lay between the germline ends. Germline V CDR1 and CDR2: DFQATT, SNEGSKA (reference sequence). CDR3 in DNA: TGCAGTGCTAGATCCTTACAGGGTAATGAGCAGTTCTTC. Translating gives CSARSLQGNEQFF.

This clonotype has only a few counts. The V gene is TRBV7-8, the J gene TRBJ2-3; no firm D call. Per germline, CDR1 SGHVS and CDR2 FQNEAQ. This CDR3 has 11 residues. V was shortened by 9 bases and J by 1 base, with 5 bases between the two germline ends. The chain's CDR3 is CASQGTDTQYF. CDR3 DNA: TGTGCCAGTCAGGGCACAGATACGCAGTATTTT.

The chain combines TRBV7-2 with TRBJ2-3; D gene uncertain. V lost 6 bases and J 5 bases, leaving 9 bases between the germline ends. The CDR3 spans 12 residues. CDR1 SGHTA and CDR2 FQGNSA come from the germline V gene. In DNA, the CDR3 is TGTGCCAGCAGGTTGGCGGTAGATACGCAGTATTTT. Translation gives CASRLAVDTQYF.

This clonotype was seen a handful of times. The J gene is TRBJ2-1, the V gene TRBV7-6, with 11 positions matching TRBD1. There are 16 residues in the CDR3. The germline CDR1 and CDR2 sequences are SGHVS and FNYEAQ. Trimming at V came to 5 bases and at J to 2 bases, leaving 5 bases not matched to a gene. Here the CDR3 reads CASSTRTGGAYNEQFF. The CDR3, as DNA: TGTGCCAGCAGCACCCGGACAGGGGGCGCCTACAATGAGCAGTTCTTC.

The chain links TRBV7-9 to TRBJ1-3; D unclear. The length of the CDR3 is 11 residues. V gave up 1 base and J gave up 10 bases, with 5 bases separating them. The germline gives CDR1 SEHNR, CDR2 FQNEAQ (reference sequence). CDR3 sequence: CASSLGGTIYF. As DNA, the CDR3 is TGTGCCAGCAGCTTAGGCGGGACCATATATTTT.

This clonotype has a count of ten or more. The rearrangement links TRBV21-1 to TRBJ2-2; the table's D call, TRBD1, was not checked against the DNA. TRBV21-1 is a listed pseudogene. The CDR3 length is 18 residues. The CDR3 coding sequence is TGTGCCAGCAGCAACTCATTTCAAGGGGACCCACACACCGGGGAGCTGTTTTTT. Translating gives CASSNSFQGDPHTGELFF.

This clonotype was detected ten times or more. The CDR3 spells CASSSRQAKAKNIQYF. CDR3 DNA: TGTGCCAGCAGTTCTAGACAGGCTAAAGCCAAAAACATTCAGTACTTC. The chain links TRBV28 to TRBJ2-4, with D perhaps matching TRBD1 (6 bases). The V gene lost 4 bases and the J gene lost 0 bases, with 13 bases spanning the gap. The CDR3 consists of 16 residues. Germline V CDR1 and CDR2: MDHEN, SYDVKM.

The DNA of the CDR3 is TGTGCCAGCAGCTCTCCGGGACTGGTTAGCACAGATACGCAGTATTTT. Protein sequence: CASSSPGLVSTDTQYF. The chain combines TRBV5-4 with TRBJ2-3; D perhaps matches TRBD2 (6 bases). Trimming cost V 3 bases and J 0 bases, with 14 bases left between them. The germline CDR1 and CDR2 sequences are SGHNT and YYREEE (reference sequence). The CDR3 length is 16 residues.

V and J are TRBV2 and TRBJ2-2; no clear D gene. The ends were cut back, 1 base at V and 6 bases at J, with 9 bases in the middle. Germline values: CDR1 SNHLY, CDR2 FYNNEI. The CDR3 is made up of 14 amino acids. This CDR3 reads CASSEGRAPGELFF. CDR3 bases: TGTGCCAGCAGTGAAGGACGGGCTCCCGGGGAGCTGTTTTTT. The whole variable domain, filled in from reference TRBV2 and TRBJ2-2, reads EPEVTQTPSHQVTQMGQEVILRCVPISNHLYFYWYRQILGQKVEFLVSFYNNEISEKSEIFDDQFSVERPDGSNFTLKIRSTKLEDSAMYFCASSEGRAPGELFFGEGSRLTVL.

This clonotype was counted many times. The chain uses TRBV7-9 and TRBJ2-3; D uncertain. CDR3 length: 17 residues. V was cut by 5 bases and J by 3 bases, with 21 bases left in between. Germline V gene sequence: CDR1 SEHNR, CDR2 FQNEAQ (reference sequence). CDR3 nucleotides: TGTGCCAGCAGCAGCCCTCGCCCGGACCCCAGGACAGATACGCAGTATTTT. Translation gives CASSSPRPDPRTDTQYF.

In its sample, this clonotype was seen many times. This sequence joins TRBV20-1 and TRBJ2-7; D possibly matches TRBD1 or TRBD2 (6 bases each). Germline CDR1 DFQATT, CDR2 SNEGSKA (reference sequence). V gave up 3 bases and J gave up 4 bases, with 13 bases separating them. This CDR3 has 13 amino acids. The CDR3 protein is CSASSGAPYEQYF. The DNA of the CDR3 is TGCAGTGCTAGTTCGGGGGCCCCTTACGAGCAGTACTTC.

This clonotype was counted between two and nine times. DNA for the CDR3: TGTGCCAGCAGCGTCACCTCGGGAACTAGCGGGAGGACGCAGTATTTT. Translating gives CASSVTSGTSGRTQYF. V usage is TRBV11-2 and J usage is TRBJ2-3; TRBD2 aligns across 12 bases. Trimming removed 5 bases from V and 9 bases from J; junction bases left unmatched: 12. In germline, CDR1 is SGHAT, CDR2 FQNNGV. The CDR3 length is 16 residues.

Many counts were recorded for this clonotype. J is TRBJ1-5 and V is TRBV30; weak D call: TRBD1 (5 bases). Trimming took off 0 bases at V and 7 bases at J, with 10 bases between the two ends. Germline V CDR1 and CDR2: GTSNPN, SVGIG (reference sequence). The CDR3 extends over 13 amino acids. The CDR3 loop reads CAWSVIGDQPQHF. The CDR3 DNA reads TGTGCCTGGAGTGTAATAGGGGACCAGCCCCAGCATTTT.

This clonotype turned up a few times. The rearrangement uses TRBV6-5 and TRBJ2-5; D might be TRBD2 (5 bases). Germline V gene lookup returns CDR1 MNHEY and CDR2 SVGAGI. The CDR3 has 14 amino acids. With 4 bases removed from V and 7 bases from J, the gap between germline ends came to 16 bases. This CDR3 reads CASSWGHTEGTQYF. The CDR3, as DNA: TGTGCCAGCAGTTGGGGTCACACAGAGGGGACCCAGTACTTC.

This clonotype appeared a few times. V gene TRBV12-3 or TRBV12-4 combines with J gene TRBJ1-5; tentatively, D is TRBD1 (6 bases). The CDR3 is made up of 13 amino acids. The V gene lost 8 bases and the J gene lost 7 bases, with 15 bases spanning the gap. CDR3 amino acids: CASVPEGGQPQHF. Here the CDR3 DNA reads TGTGCCAGCGTACCCGAGGGGGGCCAGCCCCAGCATTTT.

The rearrangement joins TRBV7-6 to TRBJ2-1; D perhaps matches TRBD2 (6 bases). There are 15 residues in the CDR3. V dropped 1 base and J dropped 10 bases, with 17 bases sitting between them. Germline values: CDR1 SGHVS, CDR2 FNYEAQ. This chain's CDR3 is CASSLGAGFRAEQFF. The DNA for the CDR3 is TGTGCCAGCAGCTTAGGTGCGGGGTTCAGAGCGGAGCAGTTCTTC.

The chain joins TRBV4-2 to TRBJ2-3; no clear D gene. The CDR3 covers 15 residues. Germline loops: CDR1 LGHNA, CDR2 YNFKEQ. With 0 bases removed from V and 4 bases from J, the gap between germline ends came to 11 bases. This CDR3 is CASSQDSTRADTQYF. For the CDR3, the DNA is TGTGCCAGCAGCCAAGATTCCACCCGAGCAGATACGCAGTATTTT.